This T cell receptor (beta chain) was obtained from a study of identical twins. Study outcomes and limitations: There was an excess of low generation probability in the out-of-frame alpha sequences that twins shared.

TCRdb redid the calling of the 5' RACE reads with MiXCR, one entry per CDR3 protein. The data show approximately 280,000 distinct CDR3 sequences, about 8.9% seen once. CDR1 is ENHRY, CDR2 SYGVKD, per germline. The CDR3 is 15 amino acids. The trim removed 5 bases at V and 6 bases at J, leaving 11 bases unmatched. This clonotype was detected ten times or more. Its matching antigen is unknown. There were only healthy Caucasians among the donors. The same sample was also used in a study of yellow fever vaccine responses in identical twins.

This clonotype was sampled from a woman between 18 and 29 years old in good health. This chain joins TRBV10-3 and TRBJ2-7; 9 bases align to TRBD1. The sequencing input was memory (CD45RO+) T cells sorted from blood. The CDR3 DNA is TGTGCCATCAGTTCCCTCCGGGACAGGGAGGGCGAGCAGTACTTC. This encodes CAISSLRDREGEQYF.